The 18 T cell receptor beta chains below all came from one sample that was sequenced in a study of early stage breast cancer tumors. Data came from immunoSEQ multiplex PCR; TCRdb stores just in-frame clones and leaves some out. Of 13,000 to 15,000 clones in the sample, 84% were seen once. Sequencing was done on a sample of normal breast tissue next to the tumor. Receptors originate from a person aged 25-39 years with breast cancer.

V usage is TRBV9 and J usage is TRBJ2-3, with 9 bases lining up with TRBD2. This CDR3 contains 12 residues. Losses at the gene ends were 6 bases for V and 8 bases for J; bases not matched to a gene: 4. The germline gives CDR1 SGDLS, CDR2 YYNGEE. The CDR3 here is CASIAGDGTQYF. CDR3 bases: TGTGCCAGCATAGCGGGAGACGGTACGCAGTATTTT.

This clone was picked up one time. This sequence joins TRBV10-2 and TRBJ2-7, with 7 bases identical to TRBD2. The germline gives CDR1 WSHSY, CDR2 SAAADI. V lost 10 bases to trimming and J lost 1 base; unmatched junction nucleotides: 16. The CDR3 sequence is 16 residues long. The DNA for the CDR3 is TGCGCCACCACCGGCGCAGCAAGGGAGGGATCCTACGAGCAGTACTTC. This encodes CATTGAAREGSYEQYF.

V usage is TRBV5-1 and J usage is TRBJ1-2; D may be TRBD1 (5 bases). Germline V gene data show CDR1 as SGHRS and CDR2 as YFSETQ. V lost 0 bases and J 5 bases, leaving 11 bases between the germline ends. This CDR3 comprises 14 residues. The CDR3: CASSLDGTRYGYTF. CDR3 DNA: TGCGCCAGCAGCTTGGACGGGACCCGGTATGGCTACACCTTC.

This clone has more than one count but fewer than ten. The V call is TRBV27, the J call TRBJ2-7, with D perhaps TRBD1 or TRBD2 (6 bases each). This CDR3 region has 14 residues. CDR1 and CDR2 (germline): MNHEY, SMNVEV (reference sequence). Trimming took off 6 bases at V and 1 base at J, with 13 bases between the two ends. The CDR3 protein is CASSRTGASYEQYF. In DNA form, the CDR3 reads TGTGCCAGCAGCCGCACGGGGGCGTCCTACGAGCAGTACTTC.

The chain couples TRBV9 to TRBJ1-1; 8 bases align to TRBD1. The CDR3 is made up of 16 amino acids. J lost 1 base, V lost 0 bases, and 5 bases had no gene match. Germline V gene data show CDR1 as SGDLS and CDR2 as YYNGEE. The CDR3 DNA reads as TGTGCCAGCAGCGTAGGCCCGGGACAGGCGAACACTGAAGCTTTCTTT. Encoded protein: CASSVGPGQANTEAFF.

The rearrangement uses TRBV7-2 and TRBJ1-6, with D hard to call. The CDR3 length is 15 residues. Germline V gene data show CDR1 as SGHTA and CDR2 as FQGNSA. V was trimmed by 1 base and J by 9 bases, leaving 13 bases between them. This CDR3 reads CASSLDRAFGSPLHF. For the CDR3, the DNA is TGTGCCAGCAGCTTAGATAGGGCTTTTGGTTCACCCCTCCACTTT.

The chain is built from TRBV27 and TRBJ1-1, with D hard to call. CDR3 length equals 15 residues. V was shortened by 2 bases and J by 0 bases, with 10 bases between the two germline ends. Germline V gives CDR1 MNHEY, CDR2 SMNVEV (reference sequence). DNA for the CDR3: TGTGCCAGCAGTTTAAATACACAGATGAACACTGAAGCTTTCTTT. As protein: CASSLNTQMNTEAFF.

J is TRBJ1-2 and V is TRBV29-1, with TRBD1 matching over 8 bases. CDR1 SQVTM and CDR2 ANQGSEA come from the germline V gene. After removal of 6 bases from V and 8 bases from J, the junction contained 8 bases not matched to a gene. The CDR3 has 12 residues. In DNA form, the CDR3 reads TGCAGCGTAACCGCAGGGGGCAGCGGCTACACCTTC. Its protein product is CSVTAGGSGYTF.

The chain uses TRBV11-2 and TRBJ2-7; D is uncertain. This CDR3 contains 12 residues. Germline CDR1 reads SGHAT; CDR2 reads FQNNGV. V was pared by 2 bases and J by 3 bases, with 5 bases between. CDR3 sequence: CASSLSVYEQYF. CDR3 coding DNA: TGTGCCAGCAGCTTATCGGTCTACGAGCAGTACTTC.

This sequence joins TRBV19 and TRBJ2-2; a weak D match, TRBD1 (6 bases). CDR3 length: 15 residues. Per the germline V gene, CDR1 is LNHDA and CDR2 is SQIVND (reference sequence). V lost 3 bases and J lost 6, with 14 bases in between. In DNA form, the CDR3 reads TGTGCCAGTAGTATTAGCCTAGCAGGGGCCGGGGAGCTGTTTTTT. It encodes CASSISLAGAGELFF.

The J gene is TRBJ2-7, the V gene TRBV7-9; 8 bases line up with TRBD2. Germline lookup yields CDR1 SEHNR and CDR2 FQNEAQ (reference sequence). V shed 5 bases, J shed 0 bases, and the junction held 15 bases outside the gene matches. The CDR3 is 18 residues long. CDR3 sequence reads: CASSGSGPGGGISYEQYF. The DNA for the CDR3 is TGTGCCAGCAGCGGGAGTGGACCGGGAGGGGGGATCTCCTACGAGCAGTACTTC.

This clone has a handful of counts. DNA for the CDR3: TGTGCCTGGAGCCTCTCGGTGTTCCAAGCTTTCTTT. Its protein product is CAWSLSVFQAFF. The chain couples TRBV30 to TRBJ1-1; D not resolved. Trimming removed 3 bases at V and 9 bases at J, with 14 bases between. The CDR3 spans 12 residues. CDR1 and CDR2 (germline): GTSNPN, SVGIG (reference sequence).

The V and J genes are TRBV6-5 and TRBJ2-7; TRBD2 matches 9 bases. CDR3 length: 14 residues. V was clipped by 4 bases and J by 2 bases; unmatched bases: 3. Per the germline V gene, CDR1 is MNHEY and CDR2 is SVGAGI. CDR3 nucleotide sequence: TGTGCCAGCAGTTTAGCGGGAGTGGCCTACGAGCAGTACTTC. Its protein is CASSLAGVAYEQYF.

The rearrangement links TRBV7-8 to TRBJ2-7, with D unclear. Trimming took off 0 bases at V and 0 bases at J, with 9 bases between the two ends. The CDR3 totals 15 residues. Germline lookup yields CDR1 SGHVS and CDR2 FQNEAQ. CDR3 DNA: TGTGCCAGCAGCTTAGCTTTAGGAAGCTCCTACGAGCAGTACTTC. It specifies CASSLALGSSYEQYF.

In this sample, this clone turned up a few times. The chain employs TRBV5-1 and TRBJ2-7, with 10 bases matching TRBD2. With 1 base clipped from V and 3 bases from J, the junction kept 4 bases outside the gene matches. There are 15 residues in the CDR3. Germline V gives CDR1 SGHRS, CDR2 YFSETQ. The CDR3 is CASSLTSGAYYEQYF. As DNA, the CDR3 is TGCGCCAGCAGCTTGACTAGCGGGGCGTACTACGAGCAGTACTTC.

The V and J genes are TRBV25-1 and TRBJ1-2; 7 nucleotides agree with TRBD1. Per the germline V gene, CDR1 is MGHDK and CDR2 is SYGVNS. Trimming took 7 bases from V and 7 from J; bases not matched to a gene: 12. This CDR3 is built from 14 residues. The CDR3 DNA is TGTGCCAGCACCCCAGGAGGGGGCGAGGCTGGCTACACCTTC. Amino acids: CASTPGGGEAGYTF.

The chain links TRBV5-4 to TRBJ2-7; the match to TRBD1 covers 9 bases. The V gene's germline CDR1 is SGHNT and CDR2 YYREEE (reference sequence). Trimming removed 0 bases from V and 2 bases from J; junction bases left unmatched: 3. The CDR3 is made up of 15 amino acids. CDR3 residues: CASSLGQGVAYEQYF. The DNA for the CDR3 is TGTGCCAGCAGCTTGGGACAGGGGGTCGCCTACGAGCAGTACTTC.

The V call is TRBV6-4, the J call TRBJ2-3; 8 positions agree with TRBD2. The CDR3 runs 16 residues. Germline values: CDR1 MRHNA, CDR2 SNTAGT. The trim removed 5 bases at V and 10 bases at J, leaving 17 bases unmatched. The CDR3 protein is CASSILPNSGAAAQYF. CDR3 sequence (DNA): TGTGCCAGCAGTATTCTCCCTAATAGCGGGGCCGCGGCGCAGTATTTT.